This entry features one TCR beta chain sequence. This specimen comes from a study of shared clonotypes between healthy human individuals. Trimming cost V 0 bases and J 7 bases, with 13 bases left between them. The CDR3 has 14 amino acids. The germline V gene encodes CDR1 SGDLS and CDR2 YYNGEE. In the original processing: For the immunoSEQ data, sequences were junction-only without quality scores, so filtering differed. The assay was immunoSEQ multiplex PCR, and TCRdb's table has in-frame clones only and misses some. V and J calls and clone size come straight from that table; D and trimming were deduced from the DNA. Of some 350,000 clones detected, approximately 74% appear once; the ten largest clones hold over 9%.

The genes are TRBV9 and TRBJ1-2; a possible D gene is TRBD1 (5 bases). This clonotype was obtained from a man aged 30 to 39 in good health. The sample was memory CD4+ T cells sorted from blood. Indicated subset: CD45RA-negative fraction. The CDR3 region is CASSVGGGAAGYTF. As DNA, the CDR3 is TGTGCCAGCAGCGTAGGAGGTGGGGCTGCTGGCTACACCTTC.